This TCR beta chain stems from a study of shared clonotypes between healthy human individuals. Whole-study context: The cohort comprised a couple of women and a few men. Their ages spanned 18 to 49 years. Study observations and caveats: Generally, naive subsets came out with larger estimated richness than memory subsets.

As to this clone: The antigen is not known.

All the donors were Caucasian adults who lived in Nashville, Tennessee. J lost 3 bases, V lost 10 bases, and 4 bases had no gene match. This CDR3 spans 12 amino acids. CDR1 is SEHNR, CDR2 FQNEAQ, per germline (reference sequence). Profiling relied on immunoSEQ multiplex PCR, and the TCRdb table lists in-frame clones only, not all of them. The table has some 1 million clones, roughly 80% seen once; the top ten hold 1.4% to 1.5%. The sequence was collected from a man aged 18-30 years in good health. Sequenced: memory CD4+ T cells sorted from blood. The subset denotes: CD45RA-negative fraction. V is TRBV7-9 and J is TRBJ2-5, with TRBD2 matching 8 bases. The CDR3 is CATKAGEETQYF. In nucleotides, the CDR3 is TGTGCCACCAAAGCGGGAGAAGAGACCCAGTACTTC.